These 3 T cell receptor beta chains were sequenced from one sample in a study of T cells after posttransplantation cyclophosphamide (dated by TCRdb to 2016 to 2018). The method was the immunoSEQ multiplex PCR assay. TCRdb took over this immuneACCESS table, retaining in-frame rearrangements with V and J assigned. Such tables are incomplete; in checked studies, under half of the missing clones stem from an unresolved V gene, and the remainder is unexplained. The sample records tens of thousands of clones, roughly 90% of which are singletons. 0.1% of the sample lies in the top ten. Viable CD3+CD4+ or CD3+CD8+ cells that were CCR7+CD45RA+CD45RO-CD95-CD27+CD28+ were defined as naive T cells. Material for sequencing was naive CD4+ T cells sorted from blood. The receptors were sampled from a man aged 25 to 40 in good health and a related stem cell transplant donor.

A remark on this clone: Lacking the conserved final phenylalanine or tryptophan, this CDR3 likely reflects a read error. The limits of the CDR3 on the DNA are not certain, so only TCRdb's listed CDR3 is given. V gene TRBV6-6 combines with J gene TRBJ2-3; no DNA check was done on the table's D call, TRBD2. The CDR3 is 14 residues long, ends included. Germline V gives CDR1 MNHNY, CDR2 SVGAGI (reference sequence). This CDR3 is CASSYHQGLAGVMA.

This rearrangement joins TRBV19 to TRBJ2-2, with 8 nucleotides matching TRBD2. The CDR3 spans 16 residues. V trimming: 5 bases; J trimming: 1 base; junction bases outside the gene matches: 6. CDR1 is LNHDA and CDR2 is SQIVND in the germline V gene (reference sequence). The CDR3 here is CASSSLSGVNTGELFF. The CDR3 coding sequence is TGTGCCAGTAGTTCGCTTAGCGGGGTGAACACCGGGGAGCTGTTTTTT.

The chain joins TRBV2 to TRBJ2-2; no definite D call. Germline V lookup: CDR1 SNHLY, CDR2 FYNNEI. The germline V and J ends were trimmed by 2 bases and 1 base, with 5 bases remaining between them. The CDR3 has 14 amino acids. The CDR3 here is CASSEPKNTGELFF. The CDR3 DNA follows: TGTGCCAGCAGTGAACCCAAGAACACCGGGGAGCTGTTTTTT.